The 11 T cell receptor beta chains reported below all come from one sample, sequenced in a study of spatial heterogeneity in lung cancer. TCRdb re-called the 5' RACE reads with MiXCR, one entry per CDR3 protein. The sample consists of about 120,000 distinct CDR3 sequences, 9% to 15% of them appearing once. Indicated time point: blood at routine non-recurrence follow-up after resection. The sequenced material consisted of unsorted whole RNA from tumor, nontumor lung or frozen PBMC. The sequences come from PBMCs, collected at follow-up. The receptors were sampled from a male donor with early-stage non-small cell lung cancer.

This clonotype was picked up a small number of times. The chain uses TRBV24-1 and TRBJ1-4; the match to TRBD1 covers 7 bases. The CDR3 runs 15 residues. The V gene's germline CDR1 is KGHDR and CDR2 SFDVKD. V was pared by 9 bases and J by 2 bases, with 8 bases of the junction left unmatched. In DNA form, the CDR3 reads TGTGCCACCGGCACAGGGGCTGGGACTAATGAAAAACTGTTTTTT. It yields the protein CATGTGAGTNEKLFF.

This clonotype was seen ten or more times. This chain links TRBV20-1 with TRBJ2-3, with TRBD2 matching 8 bases. The CDR3 length is 17 residues. Looked up from germline, CDR1 is DFQATT and CDR2 is SNEGSKA (reference sequence). V gave up 0 bases and J gave up 0 bases; unmatched junction bases: 8. CDR3 region: CSARDPGRGVSTDTQYF. In DNA form, the CDR3 reads TGCAGTGCTAGAGATCCCGGGCGGGGGGTTAGCACAGATACGCAGTATTTT.

About this clonotype: A much larger clone lies one base from this, so it may be a read error. The chain has TRBV7-2 and TRBJ2-2; tentative D call: TRBD2 (5 bases). Germline V gene sequence: CDR1 SGHTA, CDR2 FQGNSA. CDR3 length equals 14 residues. CDR3 in DNA: TGTGCCAGCAGCTCCGGACTTAACACCGGGGAGCCGTTTTTT. Translation: CASSSGLNTGEPFF.

This clonotype was seen ten or more times. The chain links TRBV29-1 to TRBJ2-5; tentatively, D is TRBD2 (5 bases). CDR1 and CDR2 (germline): SQVTM, ANQGSEA. The CDR3 runs 13 residues. The germline V and J ends were trimmed by 3 bases and 2 bases, with 10 bases remaining between them. CDR3 loop: CSVDRGGQETQYF. For the CDR3, the DNA is TGCAGCGTTGACCGGGGTGGGCAAGAGACCCAGTACTTC.

This clonotype was counted at least ten times. One junction end does not reproduce the germline sequence, and a read error may be involved. This chain links TRBV5-1 with TRBJ2-2; perhaps TRBD2 as D (6 bases). This CDR3 has 15 amino acids. Per germline, CDR1 SGHRS and CDR2 YFSETQ. DNA of the CDR3: TGCGTCAGCAGCGGCTCAGCGGGCGCGACCGGGGAGCTGTTTTTT. It codes for CVSSGSAGATGELFF.

V and J are TRBV7-9 and TRBJ1-4, with D uncertain. The CDR3 loop spans 13 amino acids. Germline V gives CDR1 SEHNR, CDR2 FQNEAQ (reference sequence). V was clipped by 4 bases and J by 5 bases, with 8 bases between them. Written as DNA, the CDR3 is TGTGCCAGCAGCTCCCGGTTAAATGAAAAACTGTTTTTT. It encodes CASSSRLNEKLFF.

This clonotype occurred a few times. The chain carries TRBV10-3 and TRBJ1-1; 7 bases match TRBD1. CDR1 is ENHRY, CDR2 SYGVKD, per germline. V shed 4 bases, J shed 7 bases, and the junction held 6 bases outside the gene matches. CDR3 length: 13 amino acids. CDR3 sequence (DNA): TGTGCCATCAGTGCAGCAGGGACAGATGAAGCTTTCTTT. Encoded protein: CAISAAGTDEAFF.

The J gene is TRBJ1-3, the V gene TRBV5-1, with D tentatively TRBD1 (6 bases). Germline V gene sequence: CDR1 SGHRS, CDR2 YFSETQ. This CDR3 contains 15 residues. V was shortened by 4 bases and J by 4 bases, with 15 bases between the two germline ends. The CDR3 DNA is TGCGCCAGCAGCCAAACCGGGACAACCGGAAACACCATATATTTT. Protein product: CASSQTGTTGNTIYF.

The V gene is TRBV7-2, the J gene TRBJ2-6, with 7 bases that match TRBD2. The CDR3 covers 14 residues. Germline CDR1 is SGHTA and CDR2 is FQGNSA. V dropped 4 bases and J dropped 5; count of bases not matched to a gene: 2. CDR3 nucleotides: TGTGCCAGCAGCTCCGGGGGGAGGGCCAACGTCCTGACTTTC. Amino acid sequence: CASSSGGRANVLTF.

The chain joins TRBV6-5 to TRBJ1-2; 8 positions agree with TRBD1. The junction had 7 bases not matched to a gene; V was cut back by 5 bases and J by 8 bases. The CDR3 is 13 residues long. Germline V gene sequence: CDR1 MNHEY, CDR2 SVGAGI. The DNA of the CDR3 is TGTGCCAGCAGTCATGACAGGGGAAGCGGCTACACCTTC. This sequence encodes CASSHDRGSGYTF.

V is TRBV20-1 and J is TRBJ1-6; TRBD1 matches 11 bases. With V trimmed by 2 bases and J by 2 bases, 2 bases remained unmatched. This CDR3 is built from 16 residues. Germline assignment: CDR1 DFQATT and CDR2 SNEGSKA (reference sequence). This chain's CDR3 is CSARRTGGTYNSPLHF. The DNA of the CDR3 is TGCAGTGCTAGACGGACAGGGGGCACCTATAATTCACCCCTCCACTTT.